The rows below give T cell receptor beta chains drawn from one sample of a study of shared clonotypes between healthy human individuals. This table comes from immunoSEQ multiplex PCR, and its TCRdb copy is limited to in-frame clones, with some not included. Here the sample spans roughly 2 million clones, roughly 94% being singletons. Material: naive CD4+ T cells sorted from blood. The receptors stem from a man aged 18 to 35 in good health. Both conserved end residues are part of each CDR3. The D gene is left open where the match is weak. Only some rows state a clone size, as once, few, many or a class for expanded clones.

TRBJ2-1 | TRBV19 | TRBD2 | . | TGTGCCAGTAGTCCGTGGACTAGCCTAAATGAGCAGTTCTTC | CASSPWTSLNEQFF
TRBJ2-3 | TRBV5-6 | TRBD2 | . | TGTGCCAGCAGCTTGGGTGGGCGGACTAGCGGGGATACGCAGTATTTT | CASSLGGRTSGDTQYF
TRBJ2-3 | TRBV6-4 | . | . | TGTGCCAGCAATGACACAGATACGCAGTATTTT | CASNDTDTQYF
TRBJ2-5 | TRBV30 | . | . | TGTGCCCGAAGGGCAGCCGGGACCCAGTACTTC | CARRAAGTQYF
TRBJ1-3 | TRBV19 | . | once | TGTGCCAGTAAACGCCAGACTGGAAACACCATATATTTT | CASKRQTGNTIYF
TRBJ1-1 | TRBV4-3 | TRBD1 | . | TGCGCCAGCAGCCGGACAGGGAAGAACACTGAAGCTTTCTTT | CASSRTGKNTEAFF
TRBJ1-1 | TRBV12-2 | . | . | TGTGCAAGTCGCTTACCGACACCTAACACTGAAGCTTTCTTT | CASRLPTPNTEAFF
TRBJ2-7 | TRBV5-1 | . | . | TGCGCCAGCAGCTTGGTCCCGGAGTACGAGCAGTACTTC | CASSLVPEYEQYF
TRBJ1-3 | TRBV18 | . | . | TGTGCCAGCTCACCACTGGCCCCTTCAAATGGAAACACCATATATTTT | CASSPLAPSNGNTIYF
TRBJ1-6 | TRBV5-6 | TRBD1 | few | TGTGCCAGCAGCTTGGGGCCCGGGACAGGGGATAATTCACCCCTCCACTTT | CASSLGPGTGDNSPLHF
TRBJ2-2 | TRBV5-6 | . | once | TGTGCCAGCAGCTTGGGCAGGGGCAACACCGGGGAGCTGTTTTTT | CASSLGRGNTGELFF
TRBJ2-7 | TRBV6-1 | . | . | TGTGCCAGCAGTCAACAGGGTCAGTACTTC | CASSQQGQYF
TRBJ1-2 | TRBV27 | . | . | TGTGCCAGCAGAGAATCGATGTCGGGGGTCTATGGCTACACCTTC | CASRESMSGVYGYTF
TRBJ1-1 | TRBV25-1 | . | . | TGTGCCAGCAGTGAATACCCCAGTTCCGACACTGAAGCTTTCTTT | CASSEYPSSDTEAFF
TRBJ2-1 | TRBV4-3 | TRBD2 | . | TGCGCCAGCAGCTTCGGGACTAGCGGTTACAATGAGCAGTTCTTC | CASSFGTSGYNEQFF
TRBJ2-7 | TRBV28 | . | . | TGTGCCAGCAGTTTCCCCCTAACCTTCCGGGGGACCGTGACCTACGAGCAGTACTTC | CASSFPLTFRGTVTYEQYF
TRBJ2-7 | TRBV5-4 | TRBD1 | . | TGTGCCAGCAGCCTCCGGGACAGGGTCGACGAGCAGTACTTC | CASSLRDRVDEQYF
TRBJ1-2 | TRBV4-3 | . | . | TGCGCCAGCAGCCAAGATCCAGGATATGGCTACACCTTC | CASSQDPGYGYTF
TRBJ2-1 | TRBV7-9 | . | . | TGTGCCAGCAGCTGGTACATTGCCTCCTACAATGAGCAGTTCTTC | CASSWYIASYNEQFF